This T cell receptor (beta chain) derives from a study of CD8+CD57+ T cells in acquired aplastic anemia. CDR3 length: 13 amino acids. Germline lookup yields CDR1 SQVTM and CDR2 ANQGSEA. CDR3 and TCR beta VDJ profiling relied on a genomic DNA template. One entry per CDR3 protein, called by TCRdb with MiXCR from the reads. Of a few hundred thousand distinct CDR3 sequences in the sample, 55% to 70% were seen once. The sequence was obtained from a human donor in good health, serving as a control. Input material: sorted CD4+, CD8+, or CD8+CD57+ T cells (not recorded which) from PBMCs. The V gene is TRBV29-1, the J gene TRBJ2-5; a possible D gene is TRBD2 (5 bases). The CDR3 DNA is TGCACCGTAGGTACAGCAGCGGAAGAGACCCAGTACTTC. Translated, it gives CTVGTAAEETQYF. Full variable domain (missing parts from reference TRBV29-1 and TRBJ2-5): SAVISQKPSRDICQRGTSLTIQCQVDSQVTMMFWYRQQPGQSLTLIATANQGSEATYESGFVIDKFPISRPNLTFSTLTVSNMSPEDSSIYLCTVGTAAEETQYFGPGTRLLVL.